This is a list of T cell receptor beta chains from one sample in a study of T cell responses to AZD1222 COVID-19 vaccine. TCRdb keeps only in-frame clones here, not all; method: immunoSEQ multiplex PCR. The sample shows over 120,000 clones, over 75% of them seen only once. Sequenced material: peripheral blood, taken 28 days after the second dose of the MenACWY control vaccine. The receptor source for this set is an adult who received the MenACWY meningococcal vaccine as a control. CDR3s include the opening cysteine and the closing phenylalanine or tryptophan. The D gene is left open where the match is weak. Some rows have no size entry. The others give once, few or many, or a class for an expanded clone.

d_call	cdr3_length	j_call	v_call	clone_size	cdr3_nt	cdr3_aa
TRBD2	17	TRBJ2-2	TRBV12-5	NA	TGTGCTAGTGGTTTGGGCACTAGCGGGAAAAACACCGGGGAGCTGTTTTTT	CASGLGTSGKNTGELFF
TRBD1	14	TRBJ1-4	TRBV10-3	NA	TGTGCCATCAGTGAGTCCACAGGGGGTGAAAAACTGTTTTTT	CAISESTGGEKLFF
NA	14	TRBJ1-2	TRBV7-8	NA	TGTGCCAGCAGCCAACGGCAGGACCCCTATGGCTACACCTTC	CASSQRQDPYGYTF
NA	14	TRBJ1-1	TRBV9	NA	TGTGCCAGCAGCCTCGCCCCCATGAACACTGAAGCTTTCTTT	CASSLAPMNTEAFF
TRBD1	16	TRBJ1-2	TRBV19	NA	TGTGCCAGTAGTTCCCGCAGACAGGGGGGTGTGGGTGGCTACACCTTC	CASSSRRQGGVGGYTF
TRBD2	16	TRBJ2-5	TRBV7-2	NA	TGTGCCAGCAGCTTATGGGATAGCGGGGGAACGGAGACCCAGTACTTC	CASSLWDSGGTETQYF
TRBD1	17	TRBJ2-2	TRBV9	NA	TGTGCCAGCAGCCCCACTCGACAGGGGCCCAACACCGGGGAGCTGTTTTTT	CASSPTRQGPNTGELFF
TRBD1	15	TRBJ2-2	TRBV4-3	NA	TGCGCCAGCAGCCGGGACAGTCTGAACACCGGGGAGCTGTTTTTT	CASSRDSLNTGELFF
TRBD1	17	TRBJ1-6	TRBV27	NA	TGTGCCAGCGGACTCGGGACAGCGAGCTCCTATAATTCACCCCTCCACTTT	CASGLGTASSYNSPLHF
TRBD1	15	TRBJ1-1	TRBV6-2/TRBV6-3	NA	TGTGCCAGCAGTTACCCGCCCAGGGGGGACACTGAAGCTTTCTTT	CASSYPPRGDTEAFF
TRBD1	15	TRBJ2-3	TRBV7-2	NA	TGTGCCAGCAGCTCCGGGGGACAGGGCACAGATACGCAGTATTTT	CASSSGGQGTDTQYF
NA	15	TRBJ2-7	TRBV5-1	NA	TGCGCCAGCAGCTTGGTGCCAGGAGACATATACGAGCAGTACTTC	CASSLVPGDIYEQYF
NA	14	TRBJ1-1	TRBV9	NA	TGTGCCAGCAGCGCCCAGGGGTGGAACACTGAAGCTTTCTTT	CASSAQGWNTEAFF
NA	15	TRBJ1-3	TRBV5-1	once	TGCGCCAGCAGCCCGGGGACCCTAGGTGGAAACACCATATATTTT	CASSPGTLGGNTIYF
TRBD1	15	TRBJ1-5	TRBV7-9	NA	TGTGCCAGCAGCTTAGGGCAGGGGGACAATCAGCCCCAGCATTTT	CASSLGQGDNQPQHF
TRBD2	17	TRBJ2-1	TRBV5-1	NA	TGCGCCAGCAGCGTGTACAGACTAGCGGGAGCCCACAATGAGCAGTTCTTC	CASSVYRLAGAHNEQFF
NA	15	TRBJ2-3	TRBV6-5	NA	TGTGCCAGCAGGCTTCAACTAGGTGGCACAGATACGCAGTATTTT	CASRLQLGGTDTQYF
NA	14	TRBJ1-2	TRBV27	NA	TGTGCCAGCAGTTTGGGGGGGCTTCCTTATGGCTACACCTTC	CASSLGGLPYGYTF
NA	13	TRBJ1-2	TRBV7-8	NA	TGTGCCAGCAGCTTAGCAGCCAGCTATGGCTACACCTTC	CASSLAASYGYTF
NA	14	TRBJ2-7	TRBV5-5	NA	TGTGCCAGCAGCTTGGGGGACACCACCTACGAGCAGTACTTC	CASSLGDTTYEQYF
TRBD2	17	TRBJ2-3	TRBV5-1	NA	TGCGCCAGCAGCCCGGGACTAGCGGGGGCTAGCACAGATACGCAGTATTTT	CASSPGLAGASTDTQYF
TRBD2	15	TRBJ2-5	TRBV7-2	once	TGTGCCAGCAGCTTTGCCAGCGGGAGTGAGGAGACCCAGTACTTC	CASSFASGSEETQYF
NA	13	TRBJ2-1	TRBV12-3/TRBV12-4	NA	TGTGCCAGCAGTTTAGGGAGAGACAATGAGCAGTTCTTC	CASSLGRDNEQFF
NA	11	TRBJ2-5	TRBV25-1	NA	TGTGCCAGCAGTGCGTTAGAGACCCAGTACTTC	CASSALETQYF
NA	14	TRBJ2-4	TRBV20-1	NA	TGCAGTGCTAGTGGTAGGGGATGGGAAAACATTCAGTACTTC	CSASGRGWENIQYF
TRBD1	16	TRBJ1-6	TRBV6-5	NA	TGTGCCAGCAGTTACTGGTCCGGGACAGGGGATTCACCCCTCCACTTT	CASSYWSGTGDSPLHF
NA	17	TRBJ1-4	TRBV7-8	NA	TGTGCCAGCAGCTTAGATGGAGGATCTGCAACTAATGAAAAACTGTTTTTT	CASSLDGGSATNEKLFF
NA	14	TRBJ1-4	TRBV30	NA	TGTGCCTGGAGTGTAGAGGGGCGTTATGATGGTCTGTTTTTT	CAWSVEGRYDGLFF
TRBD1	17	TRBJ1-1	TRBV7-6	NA	TGTGCCAGCAGCCCCCGTATAGTGACAGGGGCGAACACTGAAGCTTTCTTT	CASSPRIVTGANTEAFF
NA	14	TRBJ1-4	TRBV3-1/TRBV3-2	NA	TGTGCCAGCAGCCACAGGGCCTATAATGAAAAACTGTTTTTT	CASSHRAYNEKLFF
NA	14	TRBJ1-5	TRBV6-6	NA	TGTGCCAGCAGTTATGGACAGATCAATCAGCCCCAGCATTTT	CASSYGQINQPQHF
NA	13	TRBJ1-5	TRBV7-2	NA	TGTGCCAGCAGCATGTCACTAGATCAGCCCCAGCATTTT	CASSMSLDQPQHF
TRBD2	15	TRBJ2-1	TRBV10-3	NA	TGTGCCATCAGTCCCGGGACTAGCGGGGGGAGTGAGCAGTTCTTC	CAISPGTSGGSEQFF
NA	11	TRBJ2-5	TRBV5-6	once	TGTGCCAGCAGCTTGTTGGAGACCCAGTACTTC	CASSLLETQYF
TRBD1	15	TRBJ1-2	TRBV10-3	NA	TGTGCCATCAACAAGAGAGACAGGGGCTTGTATGGCTACACCTTC	CAINKRDRGLYGYTF
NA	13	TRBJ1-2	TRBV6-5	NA	TGTGCCAGCAGCCCCGGTAGGGCCGGTGGCTACACCTTC	CASSPGRAGGYTF
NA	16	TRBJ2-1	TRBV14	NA	TGTGCCAGCAGCCAAGGCGGGCAGGGGTCCTACAATGAGCAGTTCTTC	CASSQGGQGSYNEQFF
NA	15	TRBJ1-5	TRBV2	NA	TGTGCCAGCACCCGAAATGGGGGTAGCGATCAGCCCCAGCATTTT	CASTRNGGSDQPQHF
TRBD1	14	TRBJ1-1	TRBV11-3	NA	TGTGCCAGCAGCTTAAGACAGGGGTTCACTGAAGCTTTCTTT	CASSLRQGFTEAFF
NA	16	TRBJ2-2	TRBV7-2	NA	TGTGCCAGCAGCTTGAGGGGTCCCCACCTCACCGGGGAGCTGTTTTTT	CASSLRGPHLTGELFF
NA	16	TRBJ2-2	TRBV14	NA	TGTGCCAGCAGCCCCGCCGGTCGGGGGAACACCGGGGAGCTGTTTTTT	CASSPAGRGNTGELFF
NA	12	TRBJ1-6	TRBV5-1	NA	TGCGCCAGCAGACGGGATAATTCACCCCTCCACTTT	CASRRDNSPLHF
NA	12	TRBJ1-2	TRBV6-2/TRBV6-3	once	TGTGCCAGCAGTCCCCGGGACTCTTTGGCTACCTTC	CASSPRDSLATF
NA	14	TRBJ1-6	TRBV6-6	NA	TGTGCCAGCAGGACCAGGGACCATAATTCACCCCTCCACTTT	CASRTRDHNSPLHF
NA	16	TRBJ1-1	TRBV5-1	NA	TGCGCCAGCAGCCCGGACAGCCCATCCATGAACACTGAAGCTTTCTTT	CASSPDSPSMNTEAFF
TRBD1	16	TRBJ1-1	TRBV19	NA	TGTGCCAGTAGTAGCGGACAGGGCGTCGGGAACACTGAAGCTTTCTTT	CASSSGQGVGNTEAFF
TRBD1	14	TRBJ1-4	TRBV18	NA	TGTGCCAGCTCATCCGGACAGGGAAGGGAAAAACTGTTTTTT	CASSSGQGREKLFF
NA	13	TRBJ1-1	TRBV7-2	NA	TGTGCCAGCAGCTTAGAGGGGCCTGCTGAAGCTTTCTTT	CASSLEGPAEAFF
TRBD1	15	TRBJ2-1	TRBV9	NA	TGTGCCAGCAGCCCTCGGACAGGGTACCCCAATGAGCAGTTCTTC	CASSPRTGYPNEQFF
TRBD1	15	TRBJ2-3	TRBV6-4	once	TGTGCCAGCAGTGAGTCCACAGGGGGCGCAGATACGCAGTATTTT	CASSESTGGADTQYF
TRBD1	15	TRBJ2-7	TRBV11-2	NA	TGTGCCAGCAGCTTAGTGGGACAGGGGAACTACGAGCAGTACTTC	CASSLVGQGNYEQYF
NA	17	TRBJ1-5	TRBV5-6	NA	TGTGCCAGCAGCTTGAGGGTATCGATTTATAGCAATCAGCCCCAGCATTTT	CASSLRVSIYSNQPQHF
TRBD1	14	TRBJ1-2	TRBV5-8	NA	TGTGCCAGCAGCTGGGACAGGAACACTTATGGCTACACCTTC	CASSWDRNTYGYTF
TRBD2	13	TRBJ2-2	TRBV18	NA	TGTGCCAGCTCACCCCGGACTAGCGAGGAGCTGTTTTTT	CASSPRTSEELFF
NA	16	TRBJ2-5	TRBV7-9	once	TGTGCCACCAACCCTAAGGGCATTCTTGGGACGGGGACCCAGTACTTC	CATNPKGILGTGTQYF
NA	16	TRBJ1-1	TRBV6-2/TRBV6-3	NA	TGTGCCAGCAGTTACCTCGGGGGCGGGATGAACACTGAAGCTTTCTTT	CASSYLGGGMNTEAFF
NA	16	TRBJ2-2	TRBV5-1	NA	TGCGCCAGCAGCATCACCGGGACAAAGAACACCGGGGAGCTGTTTTTT	CASSITGTKNTGELFF